Below, 5 T cell receptor beta chains from the same sample are listed, as sequenced in a study of monozygotic twins with cystic fibrosis. Assay used: immunoSEQ multiplex PCR; TCRdb lists only in-frame clones, some missing. Among about 14,000 clones listed, roughly 93% were seen once. The sequencing sample was made of blood. Every receptor here comes from a girl aged 2-10 years with cystic fibrosis.

This clone has only one observation. The V and J genes are TRBV5-1 and TRBJ2-5, with TRBD1 matching over 8 bases. J lost 5 bases, V lost 3 bases, and 9 bases had no gene match. The CDR3 covers 15 residues. Per the germline V gene, CDR1 is SGHRS and CDR2 is YFSETQ. CDR3 amino acids: CASSSTRGRSETQYF. Here the CDR3 DNA reads TGCGCCAGCAGCTCAACCAGGGGGCGTTCGGAGACCCAGTACTTC. Filled out from reference TRBV5-1 and TRBJ2-5, the complete variable domain reads KAGVTQTPRYLIKTRGQQVTLSCSPISGHRSVSWYQQTPGQGLQFLFEYFSETQRNKGNFPGRFSGRQFSNSRSEMNVSTLELGDSALYLCASSSTRGRSETQYFGPGTRLLVL.

The CDR3 spells CATSPGTGRFQETQYF. The DNA for the CDR3 is TGTGCCACCAGCCCCGGGACAGGAAGATTCCAAGAGACCCAGTACTTC. The chain joins TRBV15 to TRBJ2-5, with 8 positions matching TRBD1. Trimming took 5 bases from V and 1 from J; bases not matched to a gene: 9. Germline V gene data show CDR1 as LNHNV and CDR2 as YYDKDF (reference sequence). There are 16 residues in the CDR3.

The V gene is TRBV10-3, the J gene TRBJ1-1; D is perhaps TRBD1 (6 bases). The CDR3 sequence is 17 residues long. Germline lookup yields CDR1 ENHRY and CDR2 SYGVKD. The V and J ends lost 1 base and 1 base respectively, with 16 bases between them. The CDR3 DNA sequence: TGTGCCATCAGTGAGTGGGGAGGGGGAGGAAGGAACACTGAAGCTTTCTTT. Protein sequence: CAISEWGGGGRNTEAFF.

V usage is TRBV7-2 and J usage is TRBJ2-7; D perhaps matches TRBD2 (6 bases). Germline CDR1 SGHTA, CDR2 FQGNSA. The CDR3 is made up of 15 amino acids. V was trimmed by 5 bases and J by 7 bases, leaving 21 bases between them. The CDR3 sequence is CASSRMGGPVVEQYF. In nucleotides, the CDR3 is TGTGCCAGCAGCCGAATGGGGGGTCCCGTTGTGGAGCAGTACTTC.

This chain joins TRBV28 and TRBJ2-7, with 11 bases lining up with TRBD2. The germline V gene has CDR1 MDHEN and CDR2 SYDVKM. V lost 6 bases, J lost 1 base, and 5 bases stayed unmatched. The CDR3 spans 15 residues. CDR3 sequence: CASRDTSGRSYEQYF. Here the CDR3 DNA reads TGTGCCAGCAGAGATACTAGCGGGAGATCCTACGAGCAGTACTTC.